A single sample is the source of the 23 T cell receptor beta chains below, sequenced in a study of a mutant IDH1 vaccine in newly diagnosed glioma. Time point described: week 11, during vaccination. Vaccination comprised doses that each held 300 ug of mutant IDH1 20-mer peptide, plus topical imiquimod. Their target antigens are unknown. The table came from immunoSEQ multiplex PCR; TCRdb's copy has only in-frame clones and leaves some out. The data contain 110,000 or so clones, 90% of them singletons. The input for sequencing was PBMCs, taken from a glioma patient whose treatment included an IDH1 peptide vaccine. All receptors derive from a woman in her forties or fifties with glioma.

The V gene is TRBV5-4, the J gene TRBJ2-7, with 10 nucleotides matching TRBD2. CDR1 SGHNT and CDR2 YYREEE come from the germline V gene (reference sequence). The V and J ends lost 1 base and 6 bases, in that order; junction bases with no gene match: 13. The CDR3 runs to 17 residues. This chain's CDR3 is CASSLKGPSSGRFEQYF. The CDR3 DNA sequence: TGTGCCAGCAGCTTGAAGGGCCCGTCTAGCGGGAGATTCGAGCAGTACTTC.

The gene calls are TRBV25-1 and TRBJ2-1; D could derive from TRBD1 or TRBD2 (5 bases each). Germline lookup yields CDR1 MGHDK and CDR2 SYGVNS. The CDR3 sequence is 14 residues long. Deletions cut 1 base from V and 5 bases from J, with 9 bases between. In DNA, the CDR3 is TGTGCCAGCAGTGAATCAATGGGACACAATGAGCAGTTCTTC. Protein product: CASSESMGHNEQFF.

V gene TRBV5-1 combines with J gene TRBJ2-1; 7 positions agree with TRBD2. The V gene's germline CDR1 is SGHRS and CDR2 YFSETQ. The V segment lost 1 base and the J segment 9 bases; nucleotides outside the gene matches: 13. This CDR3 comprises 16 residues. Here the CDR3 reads CASSLKGGSISGEQFF. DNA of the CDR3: TGCGCCAGCAGCTTGAAAGGCGGGAGCATTTCTGGTGAGCAGTTCTTC.

CDR3 nucleotides: TGTGCCAGCCCGCCCGGGACAGGGGACTCTGGAAACACCATATATTTT. It specifies CASPPGTGDSGNTIYF. J is TRBJ1-3 and V is TRBV28, with 10 bases fitting TRBD1. With V trimmed by 8 bases and J by 0 bases, 7 bases remained unmatched. The CDR3 is 16 amino acids. Germline V lookup: CDR1 MDHEN, CDR2 SYDVKM.

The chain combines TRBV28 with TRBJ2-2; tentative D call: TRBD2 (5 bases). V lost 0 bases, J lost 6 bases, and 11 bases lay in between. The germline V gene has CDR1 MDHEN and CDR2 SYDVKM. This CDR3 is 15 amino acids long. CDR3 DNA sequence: TGTGCCAGCAGTTTATGGCTAGCCCAGTCCGGGGAGCTGTTTTTT. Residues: CASSLWLAQSGELFF.

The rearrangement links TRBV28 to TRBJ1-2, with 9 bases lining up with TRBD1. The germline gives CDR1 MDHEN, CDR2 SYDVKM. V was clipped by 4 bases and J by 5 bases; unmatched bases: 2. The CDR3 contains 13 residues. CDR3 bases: TGTGCCAGCAGTTCGGGACAGGGTTATGGCTACACCTTC. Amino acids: CASSSGQGYGYTF.

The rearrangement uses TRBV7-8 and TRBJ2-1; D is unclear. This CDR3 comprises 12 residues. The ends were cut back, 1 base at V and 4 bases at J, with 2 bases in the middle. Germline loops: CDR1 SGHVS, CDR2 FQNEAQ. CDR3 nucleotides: TGTGCCAGCAGCTTAGGGTACAATGAGCAGTTCTTC. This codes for CASSLGYNEQFF.

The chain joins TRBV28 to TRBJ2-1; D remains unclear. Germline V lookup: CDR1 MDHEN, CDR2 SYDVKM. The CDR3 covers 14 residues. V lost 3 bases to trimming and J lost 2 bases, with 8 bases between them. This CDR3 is CASSLVNPYNEQFF. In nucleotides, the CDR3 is TGTGCCAGCAGTTTGGTTAATCCCTACAATGAGCAGTTCTTC. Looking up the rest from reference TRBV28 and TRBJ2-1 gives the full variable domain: DVKVTQSSRYLVKRTGEKVFLECVQDMDHENMFWYRQDPGLGLRLIYFSYDVKMKEKGDIPEGYSVSREKKERFSLILESASTNQTSMYLCASSLVNPYNEQFFGPGTRLTVL.

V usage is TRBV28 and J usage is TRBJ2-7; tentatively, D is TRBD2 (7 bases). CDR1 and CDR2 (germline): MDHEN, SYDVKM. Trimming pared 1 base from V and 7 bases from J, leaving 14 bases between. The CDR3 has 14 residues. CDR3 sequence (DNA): TGTGCCAGCAGTTTATCCGGGGGGCGAAGAGAGCAGTACTTC. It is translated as CASSLSGGRREQYF.

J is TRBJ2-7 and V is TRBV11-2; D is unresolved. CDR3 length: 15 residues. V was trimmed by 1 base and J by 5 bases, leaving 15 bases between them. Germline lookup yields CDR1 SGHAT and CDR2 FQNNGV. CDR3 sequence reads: CASSLAGRIRDEQYF. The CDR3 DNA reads TGTGCCAGCAGCTTAGCAGGACGGATCCGGGACGAGCAGTACTTC.

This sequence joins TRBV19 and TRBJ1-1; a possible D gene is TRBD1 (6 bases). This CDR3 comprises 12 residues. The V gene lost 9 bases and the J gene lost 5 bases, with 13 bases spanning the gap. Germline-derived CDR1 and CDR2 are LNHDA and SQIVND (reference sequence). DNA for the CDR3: TGTGCCAGCAGGGGCGCAAGGACTGAAGCTTTCTTT. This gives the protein CASRGARTEAFF.

In DNA, the CDR3 is TGTGCCAGCAGTTACGGACAGGCGGTAAACTATGGCTACACCTTC. It encodes CASSYGQAVNYGYTF. The genes are TRBV6-6 and TRBJ1-2; 7 nucleotides match TRBD1. With V trimmed by 2 bases and J by 2 bases, 5 bases remained unmatched. This CDR3 comprises 15 residues. Germline-derived CDR1 and CDR2 are MNHNY and SVGAGI (reference sequence).

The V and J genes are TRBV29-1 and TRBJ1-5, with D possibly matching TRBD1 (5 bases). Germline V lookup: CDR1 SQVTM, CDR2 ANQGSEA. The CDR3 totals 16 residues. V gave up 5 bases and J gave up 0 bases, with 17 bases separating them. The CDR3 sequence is CSVLLTGVNSNQPQHF. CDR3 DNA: TGCAGCGTTCTTTTAACAGGTGTTAATAGCAATCAGCCCCAGCATTTT.

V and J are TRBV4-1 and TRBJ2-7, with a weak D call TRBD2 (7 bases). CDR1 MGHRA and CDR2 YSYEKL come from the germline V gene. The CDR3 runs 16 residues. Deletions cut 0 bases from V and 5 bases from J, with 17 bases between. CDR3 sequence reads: CASSQDLSGGVDEQYF. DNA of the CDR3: TGCGCCAGCAGCCAAGATCTCTCGGGGGGCGTAGACGAGCAGTACTTC.

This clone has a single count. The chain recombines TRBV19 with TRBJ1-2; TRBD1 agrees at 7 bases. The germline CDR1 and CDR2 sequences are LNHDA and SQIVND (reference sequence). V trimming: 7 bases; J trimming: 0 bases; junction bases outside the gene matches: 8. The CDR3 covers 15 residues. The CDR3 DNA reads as TGTGCCAGTAAGACGGGACAGCCCTCTAACTATGGCTACACCTTC. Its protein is CASKTGQPSNYGYTF. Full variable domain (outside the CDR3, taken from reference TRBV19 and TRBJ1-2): DGGITQSPKYLFRKEGQNVTLSCEQNLNHDAMYWYRQDPGQGLRLIYYSQIVNDFQKGDIAEGYSVSREKKESFPLTVTSAQKNPTAFYLCASKTGQPSNYGYTFGSGTRLTVV.

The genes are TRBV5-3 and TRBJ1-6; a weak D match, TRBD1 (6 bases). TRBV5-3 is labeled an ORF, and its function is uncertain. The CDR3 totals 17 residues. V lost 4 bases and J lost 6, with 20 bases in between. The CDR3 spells CARSQGEGEGVNSPLHF. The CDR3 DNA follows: TGTGCCAGAAGCCAGGGAGAGGGGGAGGGAGTTAATTCACCCCTCCACTTT.

CDR3 bases: TGCGCCAGCTCAAGGGTCGGGAGGACTAGCACAGATACGCAGTATTTT. It specifies CASSRVGRTSTDTQYF. This chain joins TRBV5-1 and TRBJ2-3; TRBD2 agrees at 7 bases. After removal of 7 bases from V and 0 bases from J, the junction contained 11 bases not matched to a gene. Per germline, CDR1 SGHRS and CDR2 YFSETQ. This CDR3 contains 16 residues.

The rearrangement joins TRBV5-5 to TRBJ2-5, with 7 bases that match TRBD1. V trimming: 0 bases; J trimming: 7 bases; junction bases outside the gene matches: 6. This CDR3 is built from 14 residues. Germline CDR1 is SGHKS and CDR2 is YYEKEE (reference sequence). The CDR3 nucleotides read TGTGCCAGCAGCTTGGGAGGGGACAGTGGGACCCAGTACTTC. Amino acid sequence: CASSLGGDSGTQYF.

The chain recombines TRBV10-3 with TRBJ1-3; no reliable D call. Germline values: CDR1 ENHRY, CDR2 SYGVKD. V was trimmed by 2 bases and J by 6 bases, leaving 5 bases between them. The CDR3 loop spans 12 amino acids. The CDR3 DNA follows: TGTGCCATCAGTGAGGGACTAAACACCATATATTTT. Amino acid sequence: CAISEGLNTIYF.

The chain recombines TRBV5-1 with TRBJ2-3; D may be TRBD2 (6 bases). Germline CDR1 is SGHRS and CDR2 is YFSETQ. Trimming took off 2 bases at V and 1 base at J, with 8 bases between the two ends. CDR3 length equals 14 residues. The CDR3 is CASSLASGTDTQYF. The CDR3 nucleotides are TGCGCCAGCAGCTTAGCTAGCGGCACAGATACGCAGTATTTT.

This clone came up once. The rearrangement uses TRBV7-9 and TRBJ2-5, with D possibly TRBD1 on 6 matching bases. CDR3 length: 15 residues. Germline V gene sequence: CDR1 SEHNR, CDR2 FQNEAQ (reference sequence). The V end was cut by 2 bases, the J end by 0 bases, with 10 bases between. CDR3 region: CASSLTRGDQETQYF. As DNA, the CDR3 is TGTGCCAGCAGCTTAACCAGGGGCGACCAAGAGACCCAGTACTTC.

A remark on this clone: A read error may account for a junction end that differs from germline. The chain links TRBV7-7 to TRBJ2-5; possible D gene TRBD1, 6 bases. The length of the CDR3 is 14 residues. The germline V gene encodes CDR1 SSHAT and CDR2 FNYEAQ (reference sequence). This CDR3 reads CASSPGEGQETQYF. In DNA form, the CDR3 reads TGTGCTAGCAGCCCAGGGGAAGGCCAAGAGACCCAGTACTTC.

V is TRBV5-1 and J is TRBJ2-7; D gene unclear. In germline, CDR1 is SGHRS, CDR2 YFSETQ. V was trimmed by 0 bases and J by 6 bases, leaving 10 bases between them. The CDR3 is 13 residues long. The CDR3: CASSLVGLGEQYF. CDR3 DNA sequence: TGCGCCAGCAGCTTGGTTGGGCTGGGCGAGCAGTACTTC.